A single sample gave rise to the 21 T cell receptor beta chains below, sequenced in a study of CD8+ T cells in alopecia areata. In each case, RNA was isolated and then reverse transcribed into cDNA as the sequencing template. Libraries were prepared by immunoSEQ multiplex PCR; TCRdb keeps only in-frame clonotypes and omits some of them. The table lists roughly 200,000 clones, 35% to 40% of them singletons. Regarding treatment: oral pan-JAK inhibitor, 5-10 mg twice daily. Sample: CD4+ T cells sorted from blood, taken at approximately week 34, from a patient treated with tofacitinib. The receptor set was obtained from a human donor with alopecia areata.

This clone showed up just a few times. This chain links TRBV5-6 with TRBJ2-1; tentative D call: TRBD1 (6 bases). CDR1 is SGHDT, CDR2 YYEEEE, per germline. Trimming stripped 0 bases from V and 0 bases from J, with 13 bases between. The CDR3 sequence is 17 residues long. CDR3 nucleotides: TGTGCCAGCAGCTTGGACAGGGCCCGTCTCTCCTACAATGAGCAGTTCTTC. Protein sequence: CASSLDRARLSYNEQFF.

This clone was seen only a few times. The chain links TRBV5-1 to TRBJ2-1, with 8 bases that match TRBD1. Germline-derived CDR1 and CDR2 are SGHRS and YFSETQ. This CDR3 is 14 amino acids long. V shed 3 bases, J shed 6 bases, and the junction held 5 bases outside the gene matches. CDR3 bases: TGCGCCAGCAGCTCAGACAGGGGTTTCAATGAGCAGTTCTTC. It is translated as CASSSDRGFNEQFF.

Only a few counts were recorded for this clone. In DNA form, the CDR3 reads TGTGCCAGCAGCGTACGGGGGGGCCGTAGCACAGATACGCAGTATTTT. Translation gives CASSVRGGRSTDTQYF. This chain uses TRBV9 with TRBJ2-3; 8 nucleotides agree with TRBD2. The CDR3 sequence is 16 residues long. V dropped 1 base and J dropped 0; count of bases not matched to a gene: 4. Germline V gene sequence: CDR1 SGDLS, CDR2 YYNGEE.

V is TRBV29-1 and J is TRBJ1-1; no firm D call. The CDR3 sequence is 14 residues long. V dropped 5 bases and J dropped 1 base, with 14 bases sitting between them. Germline CDR1 and CDR2: SQVTM and ANQGSEA. CDR3 nucleotide sequence: TGCAGCGTTAAAATTGAGGCCTCGAACACTGAAGCTTTCTTT. Protein sequence: CSVKIEASNTEAFF.

This clone was seen a few times. The chain is built from TRBV25-1 and TRBJ1-5; no clear D gene. This CDR3 is 14 amino acids long. V lost 5 bases to trimming and J lost 2 bases, with 10 bases between them. From germline, CDR1 is MGHDK and CDR2 SYGVNS. CDR3 sequence: CASSHPGGNQPQHF. CDR3 bases: TGTGCCAGCAGTCACCCCGGTGGCAATCAGCCCCAGCATTTT.

This clone was detected only a few times. This chain connects TRBV7-9 to TRBJ2-7, with unresolved D. V lost 8 bases to trimming and J lost 5 bases, with 22 bases between them. Per germline, CDR1 SEHNR and CDR2 FQNEAQ (reference sequence). The CDR3 contains 15 residues. CDR3 in DNA: TGTGCCAGCGGATCGAGCATAGTCTTCCTCCACGAGCAGTACTTC. Amino acid sequence: CASGSSIVFLHEQYF.

In nucleotides, the CDR3 is TGTGCCTGGAACAGGGGGGCCTACAATGAGCAGTTCTTC. This gives the protein CAWNRGAYNEQFF. The chain links TRBV30 to TRBJ2-1; 8 nucleotides match TRBD1. CDR1 is GTSNPN and CDR2 is SVGIG in the germline V gene (reference sequence). The CDR3 covers 13 residues. After removal of 4 bases from V and 2 bases from J, the junction contained 1 base not matched to a gene.

This clone was detected a few times. The chain combines TRBV27 with TRBJ2-7, with a weak D call TRBD2 (5 bases). Trimming removed 7 bases from V and 6 bases from J, with 16 bases in between. CDR3 length equals 13 residues. Germline V gene sequence: CDR1 MNHEY, CDR2 SMNVEV (reference sequence). CDR3 protein: CASKNRSRGEQYF. The CDR3 DNA reads as TGTGCCAGCAAGAACAGATCCCGGGGCGAGCAGTACTTC.

This clone was seen more than once but under ten times. CDR3: CASSSTPRGNQPQHF. DNA of the CDR3: TGTGCCAGCAGCTCGACTCCGAGGGGCAATCAGCCCCAGCATTTT. The chain couples TRBV27 to TRBJ1-5; D is undetermined. The CDR3 consists of 15 residues. In germline, CDR1 is MNHEY, CDR2 SMNVEV (reference sequence). Trimming cost V 6 bases and J 2 bases, with 14 bases left between them.

As concerns this clone: In the same sample, other DNA sequences code for this CDR3. The chain has TRBV7-2 and TRBJ2-1; 7 bases match TRBD2. Trimming took 3 bases from V and 2 from J; bases not matched to a gene: 1. The CDR3 sequence is 14 residues long. Germline V gene sequence: CDR1 SGHTA, CDR2 FQGNSA. CDR3 coding DNA: TGTGCCAGCAGCTTCCGGGGGGCCTACAATGAGCAGTTCTTC. This codes for CASSFRGAYNEQFF.

The chain links TRBV15 to TRBJ1-1; D is uncertain. This CDR3 is built from 14 residues. In germline, CDR1 is LNHNV, CDR2 YYDKDF (reference sequence). V lost 8 bases, J lost 4 bases, and 17 bases lay in between. In DNA form, the CDR3 reads TGTGCCACCGCGCCGGGTTTGCAGTCCACTGAAGCTTTCTTT. Amino acids: CATAPGLQSTEAFF.

The chain couples TRBV12-5 to TRBJ2-6, with 9 bases identical to TRBD1. The CDR3 runs 16 residues. The V and J ends lost 3 bases and 3 bases, in that order; junction bases with no gene match: 3. In germline, CDR1 is LGHNT, CDR2 FRNRAP. CDR3 loop: CASGLRTGVGANVLTF. The CDR3 nucleotides read TGTGCTAGTGGTTTAAGGACAGGGGTTGGGGCCAACGTCCTGACTTTC.

In its sample, this clone was seen many times. The chain joins TRBV6-1 to TRBJ2-7; the D gene is possibly TRBD2 (5 bases). The ends were cut back, 6 bases at V and 1 base at J, with 13 bases in the middle. The CDR3 sequence is 14 residues long. Germline V gene lookup returns CDR1 MNHNS and CDR2 SASEGT. CDR3 residues: CASRGGAGSYEQYF. CDR3 in DNA: TGTGCCAGCAGAGGAGGTGCGGGTTCCTACGAGCAGTACTTC.

This clone was found a few times. V gene TRBV7-9 combines with J gene TRBJ2-1, with 7 bases fitting TRBD2. Germline CDR1 is SEHNR and CDR2 is FQNEAQ (reference sequence). V shed 5 bases and J 7 bases; nucleotides not matched to a gene: 2. The CDR3 spans 12 residues. CDR3 amino acids: CASSEGGNEQFF. CDR3 coding DNA: TGTGCCAGCAGCGAGGGAGGGAATGAGCAGTTCTTC.

The V gene is TRBV30, the J gene TRBJ2-1; D unresolved. The CDR3 is 13 residues long. The V end was cut by 1 base, the J end by 8 bases, with 12 bases between. The germline V gene encodes CDR1 GTSNPN and CDR2 SVGIG (reference sequence). CDR3 sequence (DNA): TGTGCCTGGAGTGAGGCTTGGATTGATGAGCAGTTCTTC. It encodes CAWSEAWIDEQFF.

In its sample, this clone was seen a few times. V and J are TRBV5-6 and TRBJ2-3; a weak D match, TRBD2 (5 bases). The V end was cut by 0 bases, the J end by 7 bases, with 9 bases between. The CDR3 loop spans 13 amino acids. Germline assignment: CDR1 SGHDT and CDR2 YYEEEE. The CDR3 DNA follows: TGTGCCAGCAGCTTGGCCTACGGGAATACGCAGTATTTT. It translates to CASSLAYGNTQYF. The variable domain in full, completed from reference TRBV5-6 and TRBJ2-3, reads DAGVTQSPTHLIKTRGQQVTLRCSPKSGHDTVSWYQQALGQGPQFIFQYYEEEERQRGNFPDRFSGHQFPNYSSELNVNALLLGDSALYLCASSLAYGNTQYFGPGTRLTVL.

The CDR3 loop is CASRVKVTPLHF. The CDR3 DNA sequence: TGTGCCAGCAGGGTAAAAGTGACACCCCTCCACTTT. V gene TRBV2 combines with J gene TRBJ1-6; no clear D gene. CDR1 SNHLY and CDR2 FYNNEI come from the germline V gene. This CDR3 comprises 12 residues. V was shortened by 6 bases and J by 11 bases, with 11 bases between the two germline ends.

This chain connects TRBV20-1 to TRBJ2-3; D is perhaps TRBD2 (5 bases). Germline assignment: CDR1 DFQATT and CDR2 SNEGSKA (reference sequence). The V and J ends lost 6 bases and 6 bases respectively, with 10 bases between them. The length of the CDR3 is 11 residues. CDR3 residues: CSAARRDTQYF. The CDR3, as DNA: TGCAGTGCCGCCAGGAGGGATACGCAGTATTTT.

The V call is TRBV5-6, the J call TRBJ2-2; unclear D gene. The CDR3 loop spans 13 amino acids. The germline V and J ends were trimmed by 7 bases and 10 bases, with 17 bases remaining between them. CDR1 and CDR2 (germline): SGHDT, YYEEEE. The CDR3 here is CASAKKNILELFF. CDR3 DNA sequence: TGTGCCAGCGCAAAAAAGAACATCCTGGAGCTGTTTTTT.

In its sample, this clone was seen a few times. The chain joins TRBV30 to TRBJ1-3; 9 positions agree with TRBD1. Germline V lookup: CDR1 GTSNPN, CDR2 SVGIG (reference sequence). There are 15 residues in the CDR3. The CDR3 nucleotides are TGTGCGTTGACCGGGACAGGGCTCCCTGGAAACACCATATATTTT. Amino acid sequence: CALTGTGLPGNTIYF.

The rearrangement joins TRBV5-1 to TRBJ1-4; 11 bases are a match to TRBD1. The junction had 1 base not matched to a gene; V was cut back by 5 bases and J by 7 bases. The CDR3 is 13 residues long. CDR1 and CDR2 (germline): SGHRS, YFSETQ. The CDR3 nucleotides read TGCGCCAGCAGGGACAGGGGGCGTGAAAAACTGTTTTTT. Translation: CASRDRGREKLFF. The whole variable domain, remainder taken from reference TRBV5-1 and TRBJ1-4, is KAGVTQTPRYLIKTRGQQVTLSCSPISGHRSVSWYQQTPGQGLQFLFEYFSETQRNKGNFPGRFSGRQFSNSRSEMNVSTLELGDSALYLCASRDRGREKLFFGSGTQLSVL.